Each of the 20 T cell receptor beta chains below was sequenced from the same sample in a study of blood T cells in healthy people across ages. For the second PCR, which ran for roughly 6 to 11 cycles, a sample-barcoded 5' primer and a J-beta primer mix were used. MiXCR, run by TCRdb on the 5' RACE reads, gives a single entry per CDR3 protein. The table lists 590,000 or so distinct CDR3 sequences, roughly 30% of them singletons. The sample consisted of blood. These receptors originate from a woman aged 80 or older in good health.

This clonotype was recorded at least ten times. V is TRBV13 and J is TRBJ2-1; the D gene is possibly TRBD2 (5 bases). Trimming stripped 5 bases from V and 5 bases from J, with 10 bases between. This CDR3 region has 13 residues. CDR1 and CDR2 from the germline V gene are PRHDT and FYEKMQ (reference sequence). CDR3 coding DNA: TGTGCCAGCAGCGAGGACGGGAACAATGAGCAGTTCTTC. It translates to CASSEDGNNEQFF.

This clonotype was counted a few times. The chain combines TRBV20-1 with TRBJ1-1; 7 positions match TRBD1. Per the germline V gene, CDR1 is DFQATT and CDR2 is SNEGSKA (reference sequence). With V trimmed by 2 bases and J by 5 bases, 11 bases remained unmatched. There are 15 residues in the CDR3. This CDR3 is CSARRQGRMRTEAFF. The CDR3 nucleotides are TGCAGTGCTAGAAGACAGGGTCGGATGAGGACTGAAGCTTTCTTT.

The sample holds a few counts of this clonotype. The chain couples TRBV3-1 to TRBJ2-1; D may be TRBD2 (6 bases). Germline values: CDR1 LGHDT, CDR2 YNNKEL (reference sequence). This CDR3 contains 13 residues. V lost 3 bases and J lost 9, with 12 bases in between. The CDR3 reads CASSQVGSGEQFF. The CDR3 bases are TGTGCCAGCAGCCAGGTGGGTAGCGGTGAGCAGTTCTTC.

The chain uses TRBV11-3 and TRBJ2-1; D remains unclear. The CDR3 has 12 residues. V lost 3 bases and J lost 6, with 6 bases in between. The germline V gene has CDR1 SGHNT and CDR2 YENEEA. The CDR3 DNA follows: TGTGCCAGCAGCTTCCAAAGCAATGAGCAGTTCTTC. It codes for CASSFQSNEQFF.

As concerns this clonotype: This may be a read error, as it is one base from a much larger clone. The rearrangement joins TRBV10-2 to TRBJ2-5; D is ambiguous. Germline CDR1 and CDR2: WSHSY and SAAADI. Trimming left V 11 bases short and J 1 base short, with 8 bases between. The CDR3 is 11 amino acids. The CDR3, as DNA: TGCGCCCCCCGGGCCCAAGAGACCCAGTACTTC. Amino acid sequence: CAPRAQETQYF.

This clonotype was found once. A much larger clonotype is one base distant, so this may be a read error. The rearrangement joins TRBV6-5 to TRBJ2-4; 7 bases line up with TRBD1. The CDR3 is made up of 13 amino acids. The germline V gene encodes CDR1 MNHEY and CDR2 SVGAGI. The ends lost 2 bases at V and 6 bases at J; junction bases unmatched: 1. The CDR3 coding sequence is TGTGCCAGCAGTTACGGGACAGTAAACATTCAGTACTTC. It specifies CASSYGTVNIQYF.

This clonotype was observed many times. J is TRBJ1-1 and V is TRBV29-1; 8 nucleotides agree with TRBD1. This CDR3 is built from 13 residues. Germline trimming cut 4 bases from V and 9 bases from J; bases unmatched to any gene: 10. Per germline, CDR1 SQVTM and CDR2 ANQGSEA. CDR3 region: CSVVQAGGEKAFF. CDR3 in DNA: TGCAGCGTTGTCCAGGCAGGGGGCGAAAAAGCTTTCTTT.

This clonotype was counted ten times or more. The V gene is TRBV11-1, the J gene TRBJ2-6; no clear D gene. Looked up from germline, CDR1 is SGHAT and CDR2 is FQDESV (reference sequence). V lost 5 bases, J lost 1 base, and 12 bases lay in between. The CDR3 extends over 16 amino acids. The CDR3 DNA reads as TGTGCCAGCAGCCCCCAGGTGTTTTCTGGGGCCAACGTCCTGACTTTC. Translated: CASSPQVFSGANVLTF.

V and J are TRBV7-2 and TRBJ2-2, with 10 bases fitting TRBD1. V was pared by 1 base and J by 7 bases, with 3 bases of the junction left unmatched. The CDR3 covers 15 residues. Germline-derived CDR1 and CDR2 are SGHTA and FQGNSA. DNA of the CDR3: TGTGCCAGCAGCTTAGTGACAGGGGGCCTCGGGGAGCTGTTTTTT. Translation gives CASSLVTGGLGELFF. The variable domain in full, completed from reference TRBV7-2 and TRBJ2-2, reads GAGVSQSPSNKVTEKGKDVELRCDPISGHTALYWYRQSLGQGLEFLIYFQGNSAPDKSGLPSDRFSAERTGGSVSTLTIQRTQQEDSAVYLCASSLVTGGLGELFFGEGSRLTVL.

Ten or more counts support this clonotype. The chain has TRBV10-3 and TRBJ2-7, with TRBD2 identical over 7 bases. The germline V gene has CDR1 ENHRY and CDR2 SYGVKD. The CDR3 totals 11 residues. CDR3 protein: CAGGGPYEQYF. CDR3 DNA sequence: TGTGCGGGCGGGGGACCCTACGAGCAGTACTTC.

This clonotype was detected ten times or more. CDR3: CSVASSAYEQYF. The CDR3 bases are TGCAGCGTCGCCTCAAGTGCCTACGAGCAGTACTTC. The chain has TRBV29-1 and TRBJ2-7; no clear D gene. Germline values: CDR1 SQVTM, CDR2 ANQGSEA. The V gene lost 6 bases and the J gene lost 2 bases, with 11 bases spanning the gap. The CDR3 is 12 residues long.

This clonotype has ten or more counts. The V call is TRBV12-3 or TRBV12-4, the J call TRBJ1-6, with unresolved D. Trimming shortened V by 6 bases and J by 9 bases, and 18 bases separated the two germline ends. The CDR3 sequence is 15 residues long. CDR3 sequence: CASSQNVGEFSPLHF. DNA of the CDR3: TGTGCCAGCAGCCAAAATGTCGGGGAATTTTCACCCCTCCACTTT.

This clonotype was observed at least ten times. The chain is built from TRBV6-5 and TRBJ2-1, with 7 bases matching TRBD1. V trimming: 5 bases; J trimming: 0 bases; junction bases outside the gene matches: 4. Germline assignment: CDR1 MNHEY and CDR2 SVGAGI. CDR3 length: 15 amino acids. The CDR3 DNA follows: TGTGCCAGCAGTAGCGACAGGGCCTCCTACAATGAGCAGTTCTTC. It is translated as CASSSDRASYNEQFF.

This clonotype was counted between two and nine times. The chain joins TRBV7-9 to TRBJ1-6; TRBD1 is a possible D gene (5 bases). CDR3 length: 16 residues. From germline, CDR1 is SEHNR and CDR2 FQNEAQ (reference sequence). Deletions cut 2 bases from V and 7 bases from J, with 15 bases between. As DNA, the CDR3 is TGTGCCAGCAGCTTAAGGGCCCCCGGGACCAATTCACCCCTCCACTTT. Translated, it gives CASSLRAPGTNSPLHF.

This clonotype was detected a few times. The V and J genes are TRBV5-6 and TRBJ1-5; D is ambiguous. Trimming took off 1 base at V and 2 bases at J, with 10 bases between the two ends. This CDR3 has 15 residues. CDR1 and CDR2 from the germline V gene are SGHDT and YYEEEE. CDR3 DNA: TGTGCCAGCAGCTTGATTGGTAATGGCAATCAGCCCCAGCATTTT. This gives the protein CASSLIGNGNQPQHF.

Regarding this clonotype: A much more abundant neighbour one base away suggests this may be a read error. The V and J genes are TRBV7-9 and TRBJ2-5, with D possibly called TRBD1 or TRBD2 (5 bases each). CDR1 is SEHNR, CDR2 FQNEAQ, per germline (reference sequence). Trimming removed 1 base at V and 11 bases at J, with 32 bases between. The CDR3 has 19 amino acids. CDR3 DNA sequence: TGTGCCAGCAGCTTAGGTCCGGGACGCAGCCAGTTCTCCTACAATGGGCAGTACTTC. Its protein is CASSLGPGRSQFSYNGQYF. The full variable domain, its missing parts supplied by reference TRBV7-9 and TRBJ2-5, is DTGVSQNPRHKITKRGQNVTFRCDPISEHNRLYWYRQTLGQGPEFLTYFQNEAQLEKSRLLSDRFSAERPKGSFSTLEIQRTEQGDSAMYLCASSLGPGRSQFSYNGQYFGPGTRLLVL.

The chain recombines TRBV4-3 with TRBJ2-7; the match to TRBD1 covers 8 bases. CDR3 size: 15 residues. Germline CDR1 reads LGHNA; CDR2 reads YSLEER. Unmatched junction bases numbered 9, after V lost 2 bases and J lost 6 bases. The CDR3 reads CASSQRLGQGREQYF. The CDR3 region has the DNA TGCGCCAGCAGCCAAAGGCTAGGACAGGGACGCGAGCAGTACTTC.

This clonotype was counted between two and nine times. This sequence joins TRBV4-1 and TRBJ1-5; D is perhaps TRBD1 (5 bases). With 2 bases removed from V and 2 bases from J, the gap between germline ends came to 10 bases. The CDR3 runs to 15 residues. Germline-derived CDR1 and CDR2 are MGHRA and YSYEKL. CDR3 residues: CASSQRGEGNQPQHF. The CDR3 coding sequence is TGCGCCAGCAGCCAACGGGGGGAAGGCAATCAGCCCCAGCATTTT.

This clonotype was observed many times. The chain joins TRBV20-1 to TRBJ2-7, with TRBD2 matching 13 bases. V lost 3 bases and J lost 3; bases outside the gene matches: 5. CDR1 and CDR2 (germline): DFQATT, SNEGSKA (reference sequence). The CDR3 totals 15 residues. CDR3 loop: CSARPGTSGVYEQYF. The CDR3 coding sequence is TGCAGTGCTAGGCCCGGGACTAGCGGGGTCTACGAGCAGTACTTC.

This clonotype was counted at least ten times. The V gene is TRBV3-1, the J gene TRBJ2-1; possibly TRBD1 for D (6 bases). Trimming cost V 0 bases and J 7 bases, with 13 bases left between them. CDR1 and CDR2 (germline): LGHDT, YNNKEL (reference sequence). The CDR3 length is 15 residues. CDR3 bases: TGTGCCAGCAGCCAAGATTCCCGGACAGCAAATGAGCAGTTCTTC. Its translation: CASSQDSRTANEQFF.